One sample yielded the 5 T cell receptor beta chains listed below, sequenced in a study of blood T cell repertoires in COVID-19. Profiled with immunoSEQ multiplex PCR; TCRdb holds only in-frame clones, not every one. Here the sample spans 100,000 to 150,000 clones, around 80% being singletons. The specimen sequenced was PBMCs or T cells enriched from blood (not recorded which). The receptor source for this set is a man aged 40-55 years with acute COVID-19.

The CDR3 is CASSLGLTGELFF. CDR3 nucleotides: TGTGCCAGCAGTTTGGGACTGACCGGGGAGCTGTTTTTT. The chain links TRBV3-1 (or the pseudogene TRBV3-2) to TRBJ2-2, with a tentative D call TRBD2 (6 bases). Trimming shortened V by 6 bases and J by 5 bases, and 10 bases separated the two germline ends. Germline CDR1 LGHDT, CDR2 YNNKEL (reference sequence). The length of the CDR3 is 13 residues.

Details on this clone: Other nucleotide sequences in the sample specify the same CDR3. The chain has TRBV5-1 and TRBJ2-3; 10 positions agree with TRBD2. With V trimmed by 5 bases and J by 1 base, 4 bases remained unmatched. The CDR3 sequence is 15 residues long. Germline assignment: CDR1 SGHRS and CDR2 YFSETQ. The CDR3 DNA reads as TGCGCCAGCAGTTTAGCGGGGGGTGGCACAGATACGCAGTATTTT. Protein sequence: CASSLAGGGTDTQYF.

This CDR3 is CASSLVLGADTQYF. In DNA form, the CDR3 reads TGTGCCAGCAGCTTAGTTTTAGGGGCAGATACGCAGTATTTT. V is TRBV7-9 and J is TRBJ2-3; tentatively, D is TRBD1 (5 bases). This CDR3 has 14 residues. Germline loops: CDR1 SEHNR, CDR2 FQNEAQ (reference sequence). The V end lost 1 base, the J end lost 4 bases, and 9 bases lay between the germline ends.

This clone has only a few counts. The V gene is TRBV7-2, the J gene TRBJ2-1; 7 positions match TRBD2. Germline V CDR1 and CDR2: SGHTA, FQGNSA. The J segment lost 10 bases and the V segment lost 4 bases, leaving 7 bases of the junction unmatched. The CDR3 runs to 13 residues. In DNA, the CDR3 is TGTGCCAGCAGCTGGACTAGGGGCGAAGAGCAGTTCTTC. Translation: CASSWTRGEEQFF.

This sequence joins TRBV2 and TRBJ1-1, with 7 bases aligning to TRBD1. Per the germline V gene, CDR1 is SNHLY and CDR2 is FYNNEI. Trimming took 7 bases from V and 5 from J; bases not matched to a gene: 13. The CDR3 has 15 amino acids. The DNA of the CDR3 is TGTGCCAGCAAAGTCTTCGGAGGGGGCAGGACTGAAGCTTTCTTT. Its translation: CASKVFGGGRTEAFF. Full variable domain (remainder filled in from reference TRBV2 and TRBJ1-1): EPEVTQTPSHQVTQMGQEVILRCVPISNHLYFYWYRQILGQKVEFLVSFYNNEISEKSEIFDDQFSVERPDGSNFTLKIRSTKLEDSAMYFCASKVFGGGRTEAFFGQGTRLTVV.